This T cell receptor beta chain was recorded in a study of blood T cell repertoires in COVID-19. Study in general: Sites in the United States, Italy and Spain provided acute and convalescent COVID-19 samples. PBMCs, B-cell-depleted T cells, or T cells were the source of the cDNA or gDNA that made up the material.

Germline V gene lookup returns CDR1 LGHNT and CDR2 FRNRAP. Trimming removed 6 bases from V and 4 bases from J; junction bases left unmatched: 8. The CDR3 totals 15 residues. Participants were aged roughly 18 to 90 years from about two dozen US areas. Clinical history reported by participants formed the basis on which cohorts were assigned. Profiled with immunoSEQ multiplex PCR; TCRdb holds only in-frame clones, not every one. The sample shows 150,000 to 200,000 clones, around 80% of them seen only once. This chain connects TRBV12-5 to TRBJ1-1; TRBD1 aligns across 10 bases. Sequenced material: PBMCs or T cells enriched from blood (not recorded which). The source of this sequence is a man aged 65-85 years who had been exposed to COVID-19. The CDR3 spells CASGGQGTRLTEAFF. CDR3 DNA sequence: TGTGCTAGTGGGGGACAGGGGACGAGGCTCACTGAAGCTTTCTTT.